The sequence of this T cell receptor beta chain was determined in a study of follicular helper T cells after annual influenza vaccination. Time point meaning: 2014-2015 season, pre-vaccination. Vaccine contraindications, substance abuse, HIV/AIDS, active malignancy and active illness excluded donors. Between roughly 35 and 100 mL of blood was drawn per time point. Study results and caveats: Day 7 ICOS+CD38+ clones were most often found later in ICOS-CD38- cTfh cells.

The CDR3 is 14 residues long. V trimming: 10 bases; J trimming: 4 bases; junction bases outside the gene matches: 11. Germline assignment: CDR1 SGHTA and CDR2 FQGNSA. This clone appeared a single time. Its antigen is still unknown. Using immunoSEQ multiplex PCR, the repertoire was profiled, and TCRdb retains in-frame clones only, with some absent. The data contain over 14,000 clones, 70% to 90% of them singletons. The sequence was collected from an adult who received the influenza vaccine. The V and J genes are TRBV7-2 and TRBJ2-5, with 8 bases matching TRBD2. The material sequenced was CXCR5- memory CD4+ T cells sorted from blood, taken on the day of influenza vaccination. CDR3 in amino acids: CATTRGAGGETQYF. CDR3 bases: TGTGCCACTACGCGGGGGGCCGGCGGAGAGACCCAGTACTTC.